These 18 T cell receptor beta chains share one sample of origin, sequenced in a study of chemoradiotherapy in HPV16-positive cancers. Produced via immunoSEQ multiplex PCR; TCRdb's table is partial and in-frame only. This table has 20,000 to 25,000 clones, approximately 83% appearing once. Sample: blood, taken from a patient who underwent chemoradiotherapy. These receptors were collected from a human donor with HPV-associated anogenital cancer.

The V and J genes are TRBV19 and TRBJ2-7; D is unclear. Germline CDR1 LNHDA, CDR2 SQIVND (reference sequence). The CDR3 sequence is 11 residues long. Trimming stripped 3 bases from V and 5 bases from J, with 5 bases between. CDR3 loop: CASSMANEQYF. The CDR3 DNA reads TGTGCCAGTAGTATGGCGAACGAGCAGTACTTC.

The chain has TRBV12-5 and TRBJ2-5; TRBD2 matches at 15 bases. Losses at the gene ends were 5 bases for V and 5 bases for J; bases not matched to a gene: 3. Germline V gene data show CDR1 as LGHNT and CDR2 as FRNRAP. This CDR3 contains 15 residues. CDR3 in amino acids: CASGPGLAGGETQYF. The CDR3 nucleotides are TGTGCTAGTGGTCCCGGACTAGCGGGAGGGGAGACCCAGTACTTC.

The chain carries TRBV9 and TRBJ2-3; D unclear. This CDR3 region has 13 residues. V was pared by 0 bases and J by 6 bases, with 8 bases between. Germline CDR1 SGDLS, CDR2 YYNGEE. This CDR3 is CASSVDWQDTQYF. The CDR3 DNA is TGTGCCAGCAGCGTAGACTGGCAGGATACGCAGTATTTT.

The gene calls are TRBV6-5 and TRBJ2-7, with TRBD1 matching 7 bases. J gave up 6 bases and V 7 bases, and 3 bases lay outside the gene matches. Germline CDR1 reads MNHEY; CDR2 reads SVGAGI. This CDR3 has 11 amino acids. Here the CDR3 DNA reads TGTGCCAGCACCGGGACAGCCGAGCAGTACTTC. It translates to CASTGTAEQYF.

This clone has just one count. This chain connects TRBV4-3 to TRBJ1-6; D remains ambiguous. V was cut by 0 bases and J by 0 bases, with 6 bases left in between. The V gene's germline CDR1 is LGHNA and CDR2 YSLEER. CDR3 length equals 16 residues. The CDR3 nucleotides read TGCGCCAGCAGCCAAGATGGCCGCTCCTATAATTCACCCCTCCACTTT. Protein sequence: CASSQDGRSYNSPLHF.

J is TRBJ2-7 and V is TRBV4-2; a weak D match, TRBD2 (5 bases). CDR1 is LGHNA and CDR2 is YNFKEQ in the germline V gene. V shed 3 bases and J shed 4 bases, with 13 bases lying between them. This CDR3 has 14 amino acids. CDR3 sequence: CASSQSGLSYEQYF. The DNA of the CDR3 is TGTGCCAGCAGCCAGAGCGGTCTATCATACGAGCAGTACTTC.

This chain links TRBV21-1 with TRBJ2-4. TRBV21-1 is shown as a pseudogene. CDR3 length: 13 residues. The CDR3 DNA reads as TGTGCCAGCAGCAAAGATGCCAAAAACATTCAGTACTTC. It is translated as CASSKDAKNIQYF.

The J gene is TRBJ2-5, the V gene TRBV11-2; 8 bases fit TRBD2. The CDR3 spans 15 residues. The V and J ends lost 9 bases and 4 bases, in that order; junction bases with no gene match: 13. The germline CDR1 and CDR2 sequences are SGHAT and FQNNGV. The CDR3 spells CASSGGEWERETQYF. CDR3 sequence (DNA): TGTGCCAGTTCGGGGGGGGAGTGGGAACGAGAGACCCAGTACTTC. The whole variable domain, remainder taken from reference TRBV11-2 and TRBJ2-5, is EAGVAQSPRYKIIEKRQSVAFWCNPISGHATLYWYQQILGQGPKLLIQFQNNGVVDDSQLPKDRFSAERLKGVDSTLKIQPAKLEDSAVYLCASSGGEWERETQYFGPGTRLLVL.

The chain is built from TRBV19 and TRBJ1-5, with TRBD1 as a possible D gene (6 bases). Germline CDR1 is LNHDA and CDR2 is SQIVND (reference sequence). V lost 5 bases and J lost 2, with 13 bases in between. This CDR3 comprises 15 residues. The CDR3 coding sequence is TGTGCCAGTAGTCTAACAGGGTGGGGCAATCAGCCCCAGCATTTT. This codes for CASSLTGWGNQPQHF.

The chain is built from TRBV2 and TRBJ2-7, with TRBD2 matching 8 bases. CDR3 length equals 14 residues. The germline CDR1 and CDR2 sequences are SNHLY and FYNNEI. Unmatched junction bases numbered 5, after V lost 4 bases and J lost 3 bases. CDR3 DNA: TGTGCCAGCAGTGGGGGACTAGGGGGCTACGAGCAGTACTTC. Translating gives CASSGGLGGYEQYF.

The chain couples TRBV4-3 to TRBJ2-6; 9 nucleotides agree with TRBD1. The CDR3 covers 17 residues. The V segment lost 5 bases and the J segment 0 bases; nucleotides outside the gene matches: 5. Germline CDR1 and CDR2: LGHNA and YSLEER. In nucleotides, the CDR3 is TGCGCCAGCAGCTTGACGGGACAGGGCTCTGGGGCCAACGTCCTGACTTTC. As protein: CASSLTGQGSGANVLTF.

The rearrangement uses TRBV5-4 and TRBJ2-3, with 10 bases aligning to TRBD2. Germline V gene sequence: CDR1 SGHNT, CDR2 YYREEE (reference sequence). The CDR3 is 13 residues long. Trimming at V came to 6 bases and at J to 11 bases, leaving 9 bases not matched to a gene. CDR3 in DNA: TGTGCCAGCACCACCGGGACTAGCGCCTTGCAGTATTTT. It is translated as CASTTGTSALQYF.

This chain connects TRBV10-3 to TRBJ1-1, with D uncertain. Deletions cut 4 bases from V and 1 base from J, with 10 bases between. CDR1 and CDR2 from the germline V gene are ENHRY and SYGVKD. This CDR3 is built from 14 residues. Here the CDR3 DNA reads TGTGCCATCAGTGGGGCAGGTTCGAACACTGAAGCTTTCTTT. It is translated as CAISGAGSNTEAFF.

The sample holds one count of this clone. This rearrangement joins TRBV29-1 to TRBJ1-1, with TRBD1 identical over 7 bases. Germline trimming cut 6 bases from V and 0 bases from J; bases unmatched to any gene: 7. Germline CDR1 SQVTM, CDR2 ANQGSEA. The CDR3 is 14 residues long. CDR3 region: CSVPGQFLNTEAFF. In DNA form, the CDR3 reads TGCAGCGTCCCGGGACAGTTTTTGAACACTGAAGCTTTCTTT. Using reference TRBV29-1 and TRBJ1-1 for the parts outside the CDR3, the full variable domain is SAVISQKPSRDICQRGTSLTIQCQVDSQVTMMFWYRQQPGQSLTLIATANQGSEATYESGFVIDKFPISRPNLTFSTLTVSNMSPEDSSIYLCSVPGQFLNTEAFFGQGTRLTVV.

The chain couples TRBV30 to TRBJ2-3; TRBD2 agrees at 7 bases. The CDR3 totals 15 residues. Germline V gives CDR1 GTSNPN, CDR2 SVGIG (reference sequence). Losses at the gene ends were 5 bases for V and 1 base for J; bases not matched to a gene: 9. CDR3 nucleotides: TGTGCCTGGGGGGCTGGGAGGGCAGGCACAGATACGCAGTATTTT. Residues: CAWGAGRAGTDTQYF.

The chain uses TRBV5-1 and TRBJ1-6; 9 bases fit TRBD1. The CDR3 contains 17 residues. Germline assignment: CDR1 SGHRS and CDR2 YFSETQ. Losses at the gene ends were 2 bases for V and 7 bases for J; bases not matched to a gene: 10. CDR3 bases: TGCGCCAGCAGCTTTCGGGGGAAACAGGGGGCAAATTCACCCCTCCACTTT. It specifies CASSFRGKQGANSPLHF.

This clone was counted a few times. The chain links TRBV15 to TRBJ2-2; 9 bases match TRBD2. Germline loops: CDR1 LNHNV, CDR2 YYDKDF (reference sequence). J gave up 4 bases and V 5 bases, and 2 bases lay outside the gene matches. The CDR3 spans 14 residues. CDR3 coding DNA: TGTGCCACCAGCCTACTAGCGGGCACCGGGGAGCTGTTTTTT. It specifies CATSLLAGTGELFF.

J is TRBJ2-7 and V is TRBV7-2; perhaps TRBD2 as D (6 bases). V lost 6 bases and J 4 bases, leaving 22 bases between the germline ends. CDR3 size: 16 residues. Germline CDR1 is SGHTA and CDR2 is FQGNSA. This CDR3 reads CASSSGLPASVYEQYF. The CDR3 DNA is TGTGCCAGCAGTTCGGGACTCCCCGCCTCGGTGTACGAGCAGTACTTC.